This TCR beta chain stems from a study of T cell changes during pregnancy in multiple sclerosis. Germline CDR1 reads KGHSH; CDR2 reads LQKENI. The J segment lost 5 bases and the V segment lost 3 bases, leaving 13 bases of the junction unmatched. The CDR3 consists of 17 residues. Sequenced by immunoSEQ multiplex PCR; TCRdb stores in-frame clones only, minus some. The sample consists of 64,000 or so clones, around 92% of them appearing once. Specimen: peripheral blood, collected in the first trimester of pregnancy. This sequence was found in a female donor with multiple sclerosis, enrolled in a pregnancy study. The chain combines TRBV18 with TRBJ2-1; the match to TRBD1 covers 7 bases. CDR3 DNA: TGTGCCAGCTCACCCAATCGACAGGGCCCTACCCACAATGAGCAGTTCTTC. It specifies CASSPNRQGPTHNEQFF. Using reference TRBV18 and TRBJ2-1 for the parts outside the CDR3, the full variable domain is NAGVMQNPRHLVRRRGQEARLRCSPMKGHSHVYWYRQLPEEGLKFMVYLQKENIIDESGMPKERFSAEFPKEGPSILRIQQVVRGDSAAYFCASSPNRQGPTHNEQFFGPGTRLTVL.